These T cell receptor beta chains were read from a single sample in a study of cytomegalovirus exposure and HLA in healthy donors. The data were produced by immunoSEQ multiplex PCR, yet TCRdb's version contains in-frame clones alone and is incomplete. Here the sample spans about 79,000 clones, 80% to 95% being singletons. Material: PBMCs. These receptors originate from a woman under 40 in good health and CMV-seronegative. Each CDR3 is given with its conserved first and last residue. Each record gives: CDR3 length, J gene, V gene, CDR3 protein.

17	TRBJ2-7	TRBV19	CASSIASGGPISYEQYF
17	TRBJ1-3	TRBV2	CASRSRDRVGAGNTIYF
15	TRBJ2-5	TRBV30	CAWKLAGAGQETQYF
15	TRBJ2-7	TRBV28	CASSSGQGNLYEQYF
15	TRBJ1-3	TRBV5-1	CASSLDGPSGNTIYF
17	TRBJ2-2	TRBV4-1	CASSPTLRGSYTGELFF
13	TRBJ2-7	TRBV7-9	CASGVGTLSEQYF
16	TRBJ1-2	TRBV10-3	CAISALETGGENGYTF
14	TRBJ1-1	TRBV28	CASSSGGGNTEAFF
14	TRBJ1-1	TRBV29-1	CSVDKDRGETEAFF
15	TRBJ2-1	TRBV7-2	CASSREGGVYNEQFF
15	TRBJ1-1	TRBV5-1	CASSPRGTSVTEAFF
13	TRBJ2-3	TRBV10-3	CAIEGDFTDTQYF
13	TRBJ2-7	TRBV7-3	CASSLRQGDGQYF
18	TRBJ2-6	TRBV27	CASSFLTGASSGANVLTF
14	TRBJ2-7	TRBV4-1	CASSQEGRSYEQYF
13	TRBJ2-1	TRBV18	CASSPRSGREQFF
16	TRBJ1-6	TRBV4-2	CASSQDMGSGNSPLHF
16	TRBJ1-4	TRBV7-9	CASSLLGRGRGEKLFF
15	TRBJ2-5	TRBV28	CASSALQGYGETQYF
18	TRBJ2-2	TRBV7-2	CASSTVGTGGSRTGELFF
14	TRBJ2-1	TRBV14	CASTIAGGGNEQFF
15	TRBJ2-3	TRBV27	CASSPDRGSPDTQYF
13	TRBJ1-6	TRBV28	CASKQGYNSPLHF
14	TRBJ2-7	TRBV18	CASSPYKGPGEQYF
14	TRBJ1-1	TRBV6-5	CASSQGQGRTEAFF
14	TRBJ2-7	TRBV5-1	CASSLVEGRDEQYF
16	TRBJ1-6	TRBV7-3	CASSLDPTGPNSPLHF
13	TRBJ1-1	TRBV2	CASRTAPITEAFF
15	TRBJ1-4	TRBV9	CASSWGHRENEKLFF
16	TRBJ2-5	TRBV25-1	CASSEGTSGGQETQYF
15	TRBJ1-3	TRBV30	CAWSGTAFSGNTIYF
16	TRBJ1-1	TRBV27	CASTQGRGWPNTEAFF
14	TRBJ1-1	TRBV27	CASSPHDSRTEAFF
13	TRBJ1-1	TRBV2	CASSRRANTEAFF
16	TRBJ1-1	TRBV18	CASSLATVSLNTEAFF
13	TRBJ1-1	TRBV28	CASSLPTVFEAFF
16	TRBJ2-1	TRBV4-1	CASSQGGLAGYNEQFF
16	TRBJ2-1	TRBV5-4	CASSRPGTSGFNEQFF
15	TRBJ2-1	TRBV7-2	CASSKQGSSYNEQFF
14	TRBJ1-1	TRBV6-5	CASSPGQGRTEAFF
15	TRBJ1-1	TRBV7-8	CASSPQTGIDTEAFF
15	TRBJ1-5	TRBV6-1	CASSSGTYSNQPQHF
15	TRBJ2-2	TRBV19	CASSPWTENTGELFF
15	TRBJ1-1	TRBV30	CAWSVLEGGGTEAFF
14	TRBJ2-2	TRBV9	CASSVGQGTGELFF
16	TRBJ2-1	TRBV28	CASKYSGGASYNEQFF
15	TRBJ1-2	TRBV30	CAWSVPGQTNYGYTF
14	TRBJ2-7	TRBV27	CASSGLAGPYEQYF
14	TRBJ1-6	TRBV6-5	CASSKQGVRSPLHF
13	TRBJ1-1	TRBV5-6	CASSLWGGPEAFF
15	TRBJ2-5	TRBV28	CASSFLAGNQETQYF
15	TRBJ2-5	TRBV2	CASSEERGVQETQYF
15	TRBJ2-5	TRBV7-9	CASSFPAGLGETQYF